A single T cell receptor beta chain is shown here with its context. The antigen remains unidentified. This entry comes from a study of CD8+ T cells in alopecia areata. The overall study: Once tofacitinib had been taken for 6 to 18 months, 6 months off drug followed.

Extraction and reverse transcription of RNA yielded cDNA as the sequencing template. Assay used: immunoSEQ multiplex PCR; TCRdb lists only in-frame clones, some missing. This sample has more than 150,000 clones, with 59% found just once. Separation by sorting yielded CD4+ and CD8+ T cells from PBMCs. Study-wide findings and caveats: Clonality in lesional scalp, especially alopecia totalis/universalis, exceeded that of normal scalp. The study also sequences resident alphabeta T cells of normal skin in scalp samples.

This receptor was obtained from a human donor with alopecia areata. Sample: CD4+ T cells sorted from blood, taken at week 0.

The CDR3 coding sequence is TGTGCCAGCCAAGGACAGGGATCCACTGAAGCTTTCTTT. Its translation is CASQGQGSTEAFF. The chain uses TRBV14 and TRBJ1-1; 8 bases map to TRBD1. Germline V gene lookup returns CDR1 SGHDN and CDR2 FVKESK. V lost 8 bases, J lost 4 bases, and 6 bases stayed unmatched. The CDR3 is 13 residues long.